This T cell receptor beta chain was profiled in a study of CD8+CD57+ T cells in acquired aplastic anemia. There are many counts of this clonotype. TCR beta VDJ and CDR3 were profiled, and genomic DNA was the template. TCRdb re-analysed the reads in MiXCR, keeping a single row per CDR3 protein. This sample yields under 200,000 distinct CDR3 sequences, of which 50% to 75% are seen a single time; less than 55% belongs to the top ten. This CDR3 has 18 amino acids. Germline trimming cut 3 bases from V and 0 bases from J; bases unmatched to any gene: 11. The germline V gene encodes CDR1 LNHNV and CDR2 YYDKDF (reference sequence).

The sequence was obtained from a human donor in good health. The sequencing sample was made of sorted CD4+, CD8+, or CD8+CD57+ T cells (not recorded which) from PBMCs. The rearrangement joins TRBV15 to TRBJ2-5, with 9 positions matching TRBD2. The CDR3 nucleotides are TGTGCCACCAGCAGTCAAATGGTTGGCGGGAGGGACCAAGAGACCCAGTACTTC. Residues: CATSSQMVGGRDQETQYF.